Shown below are 5 T cell receptor beta chains from a single sample sequenced in a study of shared clonotypes between healthy human individuals. The repertoire was sequenced with immunoSEQ multiplex PCR; TCRdb's copy has only in-frame clones and lacks some. The table has just over 2,000,000 clones, roughly 95% seen once. The specimen sequenced was naive CD4+ T cells sorted from blood. Subset: CD45RA+ positively selected. The origin of the receptors is a man aged 18 to 29 in good health.

The V call is TRBV5-1, the J call TRBJ1-1; the match to TRBD1 covers 10 bases. CDR1 and CDR2 (germline): SGHRS, YFSETQ. The CDR3 sequence is 14 residues long. The junction had 4 bases not matched to a gene; V was cut back by 4 bases and J by 4 bases. The CDR3 sequence is CASSPGTGVTEAFF. CDR3 sequence (DNA): TGCGCCAGCAGCCCGGGGACAGGGGTCACTGAAGCTTTCTTT.

The genes are TRBV4-1 and TRBJ2-4; no clear D. In germline, CDR1 is MGHRA, CDR2 YSYEKL. The CDR3 totals 15 residues. V lost 0 bases and J lost 1, with 7 bases in between. In DNA form, the CDR3 reads TGCGCCAGCAGCCAAGACCAGGTGGCCAAAAACATTCAGTACTTC. Its translation: CASSQDQVAKNIQYF.

The chain has TRBV2 and TRBJ2-7; 11 nucleotides line up with TRBD2. Trimming cost V 8 bases and J 4 bases; bases outside gene matches: 7. CDR1 and CDR2 (germline): SNHLY, FYNNEI. This CDR3 comprises 14 residues. The DNA for the CDR3 is TGTGCCAGCCGAGTTAGCGGGGGGGGATACGAGCAGTACTTC. Translation gives CASRVSGGGYEQYF.

The V call is TRBV30, the J call TRBJ1-1; 10 bases agree with TRBD1. J gave up 4 bases and V 5 bases, and 7 bases lay outside the gene matches. Looked up from germline, CDR1 is GTSNPN and CDR2 is SVGIG (reference sequence). The CDR3 length is 14 residues. As DNA, the CDR3 is TGTGCCTGGGGGACAGGGGCTACGTTCACTGAAGCTTTCTTT. Its translation is CAWGTGATFTEAFF.

The V gene is TRBV6-6, the J gene TRBJ2-3; 8 bases align to TRBD1. V dropped 10 bases and J dropped 6; count of bases not matched to a gene: 9. The CDR3 extends over 13 amino acids. The germline V gene has CDR1 MNHNY and CDR2 SVGAGI (reference sequence). The CDR3 region is CAIRGTGGDTQYF. The CDR3 DNA reads as TGTGCCATTCGGGGTACAGGGGGGGATACGCAGTATTTT.